This TCR beta chain was captured by sequencing in a study of cytomegalovirus exposure and HLA in healthy donors. Points on this clone: As yet, its antigen is unknown.

Study-level results: The authors judged a highly shared variant cluster likely a sequencing artifact.

Per the germline V gene, CDR1 is MNHNS and CDR2 is SASEGT. CDR3 length: 11 residues. V was shortened by 7 bases and J by 9 bases, with 13 bases between the two germline ends. The primer mix had 60 Vbeta and 13 Jbeta primers. Assay: immunoSEQ multiplex PCR; the TCRdb copy retains only in-frame clones and omits some. The data show about 110,000 clones, more than 65% seen once. The sequence came from a boy aged 5-17 years in good health and CMV-seronegative. Sequencing was carried out using PBMCs. V usage is TRBV6-1 and J usage is TRBJ2-7, with a weak D call TRBD1 (6 bases). CDR3 region: CASTGDFGQYF. In DNA, the CDR3 is TGTGCCAGCACAGGGGATTTTGGGCAGTACTTC.